This TCR beta chain was observed in a study of T cells expressing NK-cell markers. Overall study: Sorted T-cell subsets CD3+CD56+NKG2C+, CD3+CD56+NKG2C- and CD3+CD56-NKG2C+ were TCR beta-sequenced. Sequencing covered eight donors, seven HCMV-seropositive and one seronegative. The study's findings and limits: Each of 6 or 7 donors carried dominant NKG2C+ clonotypes accounting for about 1.0-8% of CD8+ T cells. Whether expanded NKG2C+ T cell clones were HCMV specific stayed uncertain.

TCRdb re-called the 5' RACE reads, yielding one record per CDR3 amino acid sequence without DNA. The listing contains about 380,000 distinct CDR3 sequences. Concerning this clonotype: Its antigen is unidentified.

The germline CDR1 and CDR2 sequences are MNHGY and SAAAGT. The CDR3 loop spans 15 amino acids. Input material: blood T cells: a sorted CD56 or NKG2C T cell subset, CD4+ or CD8+ T cells, or bulk PBMC T cells (not recorded which). J is TRBJ1-1 and V is TRBV6-8. This clonotype was sampled from a man aged 18-75 years in good health. The CDR3 loop is CASSYTYHRYTEAFF.